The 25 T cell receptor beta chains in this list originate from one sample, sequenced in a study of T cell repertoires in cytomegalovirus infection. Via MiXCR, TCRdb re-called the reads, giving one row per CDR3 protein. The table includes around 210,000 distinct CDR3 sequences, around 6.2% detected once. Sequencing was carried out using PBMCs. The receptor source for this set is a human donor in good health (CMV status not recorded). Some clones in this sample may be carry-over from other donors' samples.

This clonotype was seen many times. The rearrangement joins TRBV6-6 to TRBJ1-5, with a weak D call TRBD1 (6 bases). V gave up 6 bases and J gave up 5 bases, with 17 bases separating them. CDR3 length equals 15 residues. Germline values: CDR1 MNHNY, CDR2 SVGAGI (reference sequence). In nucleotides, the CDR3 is TGTGCCAGCAGCAGACCCCTCCCAGGGGATCAGCCCCAGCATTTT. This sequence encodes CASSRPLPGDQPQHF.

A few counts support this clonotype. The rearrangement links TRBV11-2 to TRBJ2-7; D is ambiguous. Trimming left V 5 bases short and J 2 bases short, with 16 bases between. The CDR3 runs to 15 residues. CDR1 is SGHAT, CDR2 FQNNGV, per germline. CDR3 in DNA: TGTGCCAGCAGCCTAAACACACCAGGTACCTACGAGCAGTACTTC. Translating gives CASSLNTPGTYEQYF.

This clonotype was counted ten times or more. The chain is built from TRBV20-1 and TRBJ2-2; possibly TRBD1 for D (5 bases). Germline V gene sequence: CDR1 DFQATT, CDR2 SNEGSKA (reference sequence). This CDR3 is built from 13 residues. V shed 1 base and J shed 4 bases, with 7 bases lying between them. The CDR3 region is CSARGTGTGELFF. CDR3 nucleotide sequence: TGCAGTGCTAGAGGTACAGGCACCGGGGAGCTGTTTTTT.

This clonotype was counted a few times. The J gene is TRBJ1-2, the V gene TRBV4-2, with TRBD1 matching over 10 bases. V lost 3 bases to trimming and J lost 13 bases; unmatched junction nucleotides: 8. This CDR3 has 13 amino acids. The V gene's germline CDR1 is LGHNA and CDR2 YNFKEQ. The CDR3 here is CASSQDDRGLGTF. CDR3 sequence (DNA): TGTGCCAGCAGCCAGGACGACAGGGGGCTGGGCACCTTC.

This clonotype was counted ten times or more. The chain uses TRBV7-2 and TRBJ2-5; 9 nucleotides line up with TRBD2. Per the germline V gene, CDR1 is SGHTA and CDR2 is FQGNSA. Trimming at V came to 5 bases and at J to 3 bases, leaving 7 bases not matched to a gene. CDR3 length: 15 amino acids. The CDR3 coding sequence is TGTGCCAGCAGCCTGAGACTAGCGGTGAAAGAGACCCAGTACTTC. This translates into CASSLRLAVKETQYF.

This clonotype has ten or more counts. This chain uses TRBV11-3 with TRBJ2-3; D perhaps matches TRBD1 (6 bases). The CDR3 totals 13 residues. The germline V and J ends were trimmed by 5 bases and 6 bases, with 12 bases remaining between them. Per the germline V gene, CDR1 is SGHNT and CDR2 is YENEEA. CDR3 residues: CASSQGSLDTQYF. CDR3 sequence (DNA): TGTGCCAGCAGCCAGGGGTCATTGGATACGCAGTATTTT.

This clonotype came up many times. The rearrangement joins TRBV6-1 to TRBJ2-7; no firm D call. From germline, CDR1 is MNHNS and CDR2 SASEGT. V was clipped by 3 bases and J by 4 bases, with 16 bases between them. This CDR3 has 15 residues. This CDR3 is CASSELTFLDYEQYF. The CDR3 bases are TGTGCCAGCAGTGAGCTCACATTTTTGGATTACGAGCAGTACTTC.

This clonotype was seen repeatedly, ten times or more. CDR3 residues: CSAQGAGQSGYTF. The CDR3 DNA is TGCAGTGCTCAGGGGGCAGGGCAGTCTGGCTACACCTTC. This chain links TRBV20-1 with TRBJ1-2; 8 nucleotides agree with TRBD1. The V gene end was trimmed by 5 bases and the J gene end by 7 bases; junction bases not matched to a gene: 9. The germline V gene encodes CDR1 DFQATT and CDR2 SNEGSKA (reference sequence). This CDR3 has 13 residues.

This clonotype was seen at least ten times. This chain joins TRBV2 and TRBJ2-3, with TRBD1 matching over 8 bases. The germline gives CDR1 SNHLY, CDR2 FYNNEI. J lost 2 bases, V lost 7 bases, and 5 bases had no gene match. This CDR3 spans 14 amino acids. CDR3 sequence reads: CASKGRGLTDTQYF. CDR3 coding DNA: TGTGCCAGCAAAGGCAGGGGGCTCACAGATACGCAGTATTTT. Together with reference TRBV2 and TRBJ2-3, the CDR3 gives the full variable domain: EPEVTQTPSHQVTQMGQEVILRCVPISNHLYFYWYRQILGQKVEFLVSFYNNEISEKSEIFDDQFSVERPDGSNFTLKIRSTKLEDSAMYFCASKGRGLTDTQYFGPGTRLTVL.

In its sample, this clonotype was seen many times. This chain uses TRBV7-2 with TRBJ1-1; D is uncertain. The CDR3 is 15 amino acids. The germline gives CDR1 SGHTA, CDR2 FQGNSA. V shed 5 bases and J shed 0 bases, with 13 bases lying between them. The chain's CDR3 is CASSLHPGLNTEAFF. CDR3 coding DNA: TGTGCCAGCAGCCTTCATCCCGGTCTGAACACTGAAGCTTTCTTT.

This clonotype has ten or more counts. The CDR3 here is CASSTRGPGRSSYNSPLHF. The DNA for the CDR3 is TGTGCCAGTAGTACCCGAGGACCAGGTCGGAGCTCCTATAATTCACCCCTCCACTTT. This chain links TRBV19 with TRBJ1-6, with D uncertain. CDR3 size: 19 residues. Germline CDR1 and CDR2: LNHDA and SQIVND (reference sequence). Trimming cost V 4 bases and J 0 bases, with 19 bases left between them. The full variable domain, rest sourced from reference TRBV19 and TRBJ1-6, is DGGITQSPKYLFRKEGQNVTLSCEQNLNHDAMYWYRQDPGQGLRLIYYSQIVNDFQKGDIAEGYSVSREKKESFPLTVTSAQKNPTAFYLCASSTRGPGRSSYNSPLHFGNGTRLTVT.

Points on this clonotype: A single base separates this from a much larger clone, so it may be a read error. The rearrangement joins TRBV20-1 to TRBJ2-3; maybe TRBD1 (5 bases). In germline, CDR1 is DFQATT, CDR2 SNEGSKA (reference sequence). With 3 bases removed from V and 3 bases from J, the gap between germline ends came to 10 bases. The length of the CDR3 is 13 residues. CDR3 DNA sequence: TGCAGTGCTAGTCAGGGTCGGACAGATACGCAGTATTTT. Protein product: CSASQGRTDTQYF.

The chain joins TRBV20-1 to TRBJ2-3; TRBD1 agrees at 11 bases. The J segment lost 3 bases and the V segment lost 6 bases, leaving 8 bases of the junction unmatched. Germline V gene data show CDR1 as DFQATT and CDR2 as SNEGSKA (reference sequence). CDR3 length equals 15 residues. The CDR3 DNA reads TGCAGTGCGTCGGACAGGGGGCTTGAGACAGATACGCAGTATTTT. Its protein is CSASDRGLETDTQYF.

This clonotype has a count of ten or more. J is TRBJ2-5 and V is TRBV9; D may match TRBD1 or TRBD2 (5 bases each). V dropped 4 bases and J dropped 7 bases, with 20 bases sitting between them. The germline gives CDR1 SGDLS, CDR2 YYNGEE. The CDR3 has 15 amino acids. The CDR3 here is CASSKRDLPEGTQYF. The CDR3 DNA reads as TGTGCCAGCAGCAAAAGGGACCTTCCTGAGGGGACCCAGTACTTC.

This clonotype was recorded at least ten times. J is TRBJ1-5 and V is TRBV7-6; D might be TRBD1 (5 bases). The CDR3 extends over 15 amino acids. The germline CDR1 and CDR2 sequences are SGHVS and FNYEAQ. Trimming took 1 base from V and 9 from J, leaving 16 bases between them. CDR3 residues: CASSLGIGRAGPQHF. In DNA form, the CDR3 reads TGTGCCAGCAGCTTAGGCATTGGCAGGGCAGGGCCCCAGCATTTT.

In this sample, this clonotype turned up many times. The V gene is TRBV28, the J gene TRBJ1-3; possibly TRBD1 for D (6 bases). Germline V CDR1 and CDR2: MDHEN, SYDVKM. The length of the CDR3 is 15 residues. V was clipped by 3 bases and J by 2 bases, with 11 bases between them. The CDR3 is CASSFRGLAGNTIYF. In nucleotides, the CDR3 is TGTGCCAGCAGTTTTCGGGGGCTAGCTGGAAACACCATATATTTT.

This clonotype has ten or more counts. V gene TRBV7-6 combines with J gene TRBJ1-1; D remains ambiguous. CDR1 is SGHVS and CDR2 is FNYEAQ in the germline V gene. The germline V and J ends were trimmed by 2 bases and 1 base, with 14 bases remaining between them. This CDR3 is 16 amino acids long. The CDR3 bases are TGTGCCAGCAGCTTAATCGCTGAGGGCGCGAACACTGAAGCTTTCTTT. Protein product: CASSLIAEGANTEAFF.

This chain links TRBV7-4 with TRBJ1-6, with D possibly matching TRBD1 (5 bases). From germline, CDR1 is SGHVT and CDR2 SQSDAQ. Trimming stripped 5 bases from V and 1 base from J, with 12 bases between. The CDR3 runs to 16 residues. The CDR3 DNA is TGTGCCAGCAGCGTAGGGGCTGTTTCCTATAATTCACCCCTCCACTTT. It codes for CASSVGAVSYNSPLHF. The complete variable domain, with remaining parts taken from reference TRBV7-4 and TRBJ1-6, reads GAGVSQSPRYKVAKRGRDVALRCDSISGHVTLYWYRQTLGQGSEVLTYSQSDAQRDKSGRPSGRFSAERPERSVSTLKIQRTEQGDSAVYLCASSVGAVSYNSPLHFGNGTRLTVT.

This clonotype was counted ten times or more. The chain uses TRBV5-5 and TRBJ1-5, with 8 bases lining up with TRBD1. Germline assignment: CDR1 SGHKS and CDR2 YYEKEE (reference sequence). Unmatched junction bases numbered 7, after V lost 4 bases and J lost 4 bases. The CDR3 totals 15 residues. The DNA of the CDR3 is TGTGCCAGCAGCCAACAGACAGGGGAGAATCAGCCCCAGCATTTT. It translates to CASSQQTGENQPQHF.

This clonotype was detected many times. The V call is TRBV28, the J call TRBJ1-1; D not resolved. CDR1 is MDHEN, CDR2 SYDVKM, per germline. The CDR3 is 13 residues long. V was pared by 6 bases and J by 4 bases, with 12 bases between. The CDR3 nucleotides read TGTGCCAGCAGCCATGGGGAGGGCACTGAAGCTTTCTTT. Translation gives CASSHGEGTEAFF.

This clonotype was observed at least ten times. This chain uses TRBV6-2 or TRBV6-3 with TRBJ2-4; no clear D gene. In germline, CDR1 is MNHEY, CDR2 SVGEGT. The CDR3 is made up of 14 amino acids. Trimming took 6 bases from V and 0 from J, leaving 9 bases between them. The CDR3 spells CASRTGGAKNIQYF. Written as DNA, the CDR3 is TGTGCCAGCAGGACGGGTGGAGCCAAAAACATTCAGTACTTC.

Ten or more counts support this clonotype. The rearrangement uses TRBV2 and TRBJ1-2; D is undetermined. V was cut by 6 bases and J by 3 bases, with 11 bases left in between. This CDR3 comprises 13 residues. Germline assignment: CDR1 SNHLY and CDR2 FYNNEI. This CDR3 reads CASSLRVDYGYTF. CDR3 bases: TGTGCCAGCAGCCTTAGGGTGGACTATGGCTACACCTTC.

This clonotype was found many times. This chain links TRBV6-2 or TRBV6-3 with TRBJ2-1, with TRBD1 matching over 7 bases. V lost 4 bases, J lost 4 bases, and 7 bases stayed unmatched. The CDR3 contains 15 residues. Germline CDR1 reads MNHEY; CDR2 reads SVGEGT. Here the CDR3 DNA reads TGTGCCAGCAGTTCCGGGACAGCTAAGTACAATGAGCAGTTCTTC. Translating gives CASSSGTAKYNEQFF.

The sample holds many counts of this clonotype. The CDR3: CATSDRRGGFNEQFF. As DNA, the CDR3 is TGTGCCACCAGTGATCGGCGGGGGGGCTTCAATGAGCAGTTCTTC. The chain couples TRBV24-1 to TRBJ2-1; 9 nucleotides agree with TRBD2. With V trimmed by 3 bases and J by 6 bases, 5 bases remained unmatched. CDR3 length: 15 amino acids. CDR1 KGHDR and CDR2 SFDVKD come from the germline V gene.

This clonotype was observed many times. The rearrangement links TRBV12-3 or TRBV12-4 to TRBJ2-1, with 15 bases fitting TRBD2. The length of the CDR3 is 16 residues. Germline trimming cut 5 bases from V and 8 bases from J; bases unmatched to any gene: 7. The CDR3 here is CASSMGLAGGLDEQFF. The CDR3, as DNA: TGTGCCAGCAGTATGGGACTAGCGGGGGGCTTAGATGAGCAGTTCTTC.